This T cell receptor beta chain was documented in a study of T cells of healthy individuals. With V trimmed by 5 bases and J by 3 bases, 3 bases remained unmatched. Germline assignment: CDR1 SEHNR and CDR2 FQNEAQ (reference sequence). CDR3 length equals 15 residues. The sample holds many counts of this clonotype. TCRdb reprocessed the 5' RACE reads via MiXCR and lists one record per CDR3 protein. This sample has roughly 87,000 distinct CDR3 sequences; approximately 18% occur once, and the top ten carry 6.2%. The chain is built from TRBV7-9 and TRBJ2-1; TRBD2 matches 11 bases. The clonotype originates from a human donor in good health. The CDR3 here is CASSRTSGYYNEQFF. CDR3 nucleotide sequence: TGTGCCAGCAGCCGGACTAGCGGGTACTACAATGAGCAGTTCTTC. Full variable domain (rest looked up from reference TRBV7-9 and TRBJ2-1): DTGVSQNPRHKITKRGQNVTFRCDPISEHNRLYWYRQTLGQGPEFLTYFQNEAQLEKSRLLSDRFSAERPKGSFSTLEIQRTEQGDSAMYLCASSRTSGYYNEQFFGPGTRLTVL.